These 30 T cell receptor beta chains share one sample of origin, sequenced in a study of T cell responses to AZD1222 COVID-19 vaccine. Profiling relied on immunoSEQ multiplex PCR, and the TCRdb table lists in-frame clones only, not all of them. The profile covers more than 150,000 clones, with around 90% appearing a single time and roughly 2% taken by the ten largest. Sequences were derived from peripheral blood, sampled 28 days after the second AZD1222 dose. These receptors all stem from an adult who received the AZD1222 COVID-19 vaccine.

This sequence joins TRBV7-9 and TRBJ2-5, with 7 bases lining up with TRBD2. In germline, CDR1 is SEHNR, CDR2 FQNEAQ (reference sequence). V was clipped by 3 bases and J by 5 bases; unmatched bases: 9. The CDR3 consists of 15 residues. The CDR3 loop is CASSFGSGAVETQYF. The CDR3 bases are TGTGCCAGCAGCTTCGGGAGCGGGGCGGTTGAGACCCAGTACTTC.

The V call is TRBV7-9, the J call TRBJ2-5; TRBD2 might be the D (6 bases). The V end was cut by 6 bases, the J end by 1 base, with 15 bases between. This CDR3 region has 15 residues. Germline V gene lookup returns CDR1 SEHNR and CDR2 FQNEAQ (reference sequence). In nucleotides, the CDR3 is TGTGCCAGCAGGACCACCGGGACTGCCCAAGAGACCCAGTACTTC. It encodes CASRTTGTAQETQYF.

The chain links TRBV11-3 to TRBJ1-5; 8 positions agree with TRBD1. Germline CDR1 SGHNT, CDR2 YENEEA. The CDR3 consists of 15 residues. J was trimmed by 2 bases and V by 5 bases; bases with no gene match: 5. The CDR3 DNA sequence: TGTGCCAGCAGCCGACAGGGGAGGGGCAATCAGCCCCAGCATTTT. Amino acids: CASSRQGRGNQPQHF.

This sequence joins TRBV4-3 and TRBJ2-7; D remains ambiguous. V dropped 0 bases and J dropped 2 bases, with 11 bases sitting between them. CDR3 length: 15 amino acids. Germline V gene lookup returns CDR1 LGHNA and CDR2 YSLEER. CDR3 sequence (DNA): TGCGCCAGCAGCCAAGATCTTGAGCCAGCCTACGAGCAGTACTTC. The encoded protein is CASSQDLEPAYEQYF.

This chain uses TRBV28 with TRBJ2-1; D tentatively reads TRBD1 or TRBD2 (5 bases each). Trimming stripped 5 bases from V and 9 bases from J, with 14 bases between. The germline gives CDR1 MDHEN, CDR2 SYDVKM. This CDR3 contains 13 residues. The CDR3 DNA sequence: TGTGCCAGCAGTCCACCGGGACGAGGTGAGCAGTTCTTC. Amino acid sequence: CASSPPGRGEQFF.

This rearrangement joins TRBV7-9 to TRBJ1-5; D is perhaps TRBD1 (6 bases). Germline lookup yields CDR1 SEHNR and CDR2 FQNEAQ (reference sequence). This CDR3 region has 17 residues. V dropped 5 bases and J dropped 2 bases, with 19 bases sitting between them. CDR3 bases: TGTGCCAGCAGCGCGGCACAGGGATTTGGCGGCAATCAGCCCCAGCATTTT. Amino acids: CASSAAQGFGGNQPQHF.

The chain joins TRBV5-4 to TRBJ1-3; perhaps TRBD1 as D (6 bases). CDR1 is SGHNT and CDR2 is YYREEE in the germline V gene (reference sequence). The CDR3 spans 13 residues. V lost 3 bases, J lost 4 bases, and 8 bases lay in between. The CDR3 sequence is CASSYQGGNTIYF. CDR3 in DNA: TGTGCCAGCAGCTATCAGGGGGGAAACACCATATATTTT.

The rearrangement joins TRBV5-6 to TRBJ1-1, with a possible D match to TRBD1 (6 bases). Trimming removed 5 bases at V and 10 bases at J, with 15 bases between. This CDR3 spans 12 amino acids. Germline assignment: CDR1 SGHDT and CDR2 YYEEEE. CDR3 sequence reads: CASRTGHRRAFF. In nucleotides, the CDR3 is TGTGCCAGCAGAACGGGACACAGAAGAGCTTTCTTT.

The chain links TRBV28 to TRBJ2-7, with D maybe TRBD1 (7 bases). This CDR3 has 17 residues. The germline CDR1 and CDR2 sequences are MDHEN and SYDVKM. The ends were cut back, 3 bases at V and 3 bases at J, with 21 bases in the middle. Here the CDR3 reads CASSLLPGDRYNYEQYF. In DNA, the CDR3 is TGTGCCAGCAGTTTGCTTCCGGGGGACAGATATAACTACGAGCAGTACTTC.

The V call is TRBV4-1, the J call TRBJ1-5; no definite D call. V lost 5 bases, J lost 6 bases, and 11 bases lay in between. The V gene's germline CDR1 is MGHRA and CDR2 YSYEKL. This CDR3 has 13 residues. The CDR3 nucleotides read TGCGCCAGCAGCTCCGTACGGGGTCAGCCCCAGCATTTT. It yields the protein CASSSVRGQPQHF.

This rearrangement joins TRBV9 to TRBJ2-7; 9 nucleotides match TRBD2. J lost 2 bases, V lost 0 bases, and 3 bases had no gene match. The CDR3 is made up of 15 amino acids. Germline lookup yields CDR1 SGDLS and CDR2 YYNGEE. CDR3 sequence: CASSVGASGTYEQYF. In DNA, the CDR3 is TGTGCCAGCAGCGTAGGGGCTAGCGGGACCTACGAGCAGTACTTC.

The chain employs TRBV9 and TRBJ1-3; D is ambiguous. Trimming pared 4 bases from V and 4 bases from J, leaving 18 bases between. The CDR3 length is 16 residues. Germline CDR1 reads SGDLS; CDR2 reads YYNGEE. The CDR3 coding sequence is TGTGCCAGCAGCCCAAGTGGACGCGTCGAGGGAAACACCATATATTTT. It codes for CASSPSGRVEGNTIYF.

V and J are TRBV7-9 and TRBJ1-3; no definite D call. This CDR3 has 11 amino acids. The V gene's germline CDR1 is SEHNR and CDR2 FQNEAQ (reference sequence). V was shortened by 4 bases and J by 2 bases, with 0 bases between the two germline ends. CDR3 sequence (DNA): TGTGCCAGCAGCTCTGGAAACACCATATATTTT. Translated: CASSSGNTIYF.

The chain combines TRBV2 with TRBJ2-7, with 7 bases that match TRBD1. J was trimmed by 6 bases and V by 5 bases; bases with no gene match: 7. Germline loops: CDR1 SNHLY, CDR2 FYNNEI. This CDR3 has 13 amino acids. CDR3 residues: CASSSDRFSEQYF. In nucleotides, the CDR3 is TGTGCCAGCAGTTCGGACAGGTTTAGCGAGCAGTACTTC.

The table lists this clone with a count of one. The V gene is TRBV3-1 (or the pseudogene TRBV3-2), the J gene TRBJ1-6; D is unresolved. The germline V gene has CDR1 LGHDT and CDR2 YNNKEL (reference sequence). The V gene lost 2 bases and the J gene lost 7 bases, with 3 bases spanning the gap. The CDR3 has 12 residues. CDR3 nucleotide sequence: TGTGCCAGCAGCCAACCCAATTCACCCCTCCACTTT. It translates to CASSQPNSPLHF.

The chain joins TRBV25-1 to TRBJ2-1, with D hard to call. Germline V gives CDR1 MGHDK, CDR2 SYGVNS. Trimming removed 4 bases from V and 6 bases from J, with 10 bases in between. The CDR3 extends over 13 amino acids. CDR3 nucleotides: TGTGCCAGCAGTGGAACGGATAGCAATGAGCAGTTCTTC. Its translation: CASSGTDSNEQFF. The complete variable domain, with remaining parts taken from reference TRBV25-1 and TRBJ2-1, reads EADIYQTPRYLVIGTGKKITLECSQTMGHDKMYWYQQDPGMELHLIHYSYGVNSTEKGDLSSESTVSRIRTEHFPLTLESARPSHTSQYLCASSGTDSNEQFFGPGTRLTVL.

The V call is TRBV9, the J call TRBJ2-7, with a weak D call TRBD2 (6 bases). V shed 0 bases and J shed 4 bases, with 17 bases lying between them. This CDR3 comprises 16 residues. The germline V gene encodes CDR1 SGDLS and CDR2 YYNGEE. CDR3 bases: TGTGCCAGCAGCGTAGCTTGGGGGGAGCCGAGGTACGAGCAGTACTTC. Its protein product is CASSVAWGEPRYEQYF.

This clone was counted only a few times. CDR3 DNA sequence: TGTGCCATCGGGACGCGGCCTCAAGAGACCCAGTACTTC. Translated, it gives CAIGTRPQETQYF. The rearrangement joins TRBV10-3 to TRBJ2-5; D is perhaps TRBD1 or TRBD2 (5 bases each). Trimming removed 8 bases at V and 2 bases at J, with 12 bases between. Germline values: CDR1 ENHRY, CDR2 SYGVKD. The CDR3 sequence is 13 residues long.

This clone was counted only a few times. The rearrangement uses TRBV3-1 (or the pseudogene TRBV3-2) and TRBJ1-2, with D hard to call. V was clipped by 1 base and J by 4 bases, with 7 bases between them. This CDR3 spans 13 amino acids. Per germline, CDR1 LGHDT and CDR2 YNNKEL (reference sequence). CDR3 sequence (DNA): TGTGCCAGCAGCCAAGGGACGGTCTATGGCTACACCTTC. This translates into CASSQGTVYGYTF.

This clone was seen many times. This sample also contains other DNA sequences that code for the same CDR3. For the CDR3, the DNA is TGCGCCAGCACCCCAAGCGCTTCGGGCTCCTCCTACGAGCAGTACTTC. This translates into CASTPSASGSSYEQYF. This chain connects TRBV5-1 to TRBJ2-7; D gene uncertain. Germline assignment: CDR1 SGHRS and CDR2 YFSETQ. Trimming removed 6 bases from V and 0 bases from J, with 19 bases in between. The CDR3 length is 16 residues.

J is TRBJ2-5 and V is TRBV7-3; a weak D match, TRBD2 (6 bases). Germline CDR1 and CDR2: SGHTA and FQGTGA. This CDR3 has 14 residues. V gave up 5 bases and J gave up 3 bases, with 13 bases separating them. The CDR3 here is CASSLVGGEETQYF. As DNA, the CDR3 is TGTGCCAGCAGCCTCGTCGGGGGAGAAGAGACCCAGTACTTC.

The J gene is TRBJ1-6, the V gene TRBV2; 7 bases fit TRBD1. The germline CDR1 and CDR2 sequences are SNHLY and FYNNEI. This CDR3 is 14 amino acids long. Losses at the gene ends were 6 bases for V and 7 bases for J; bases not matched to a gene: 6. The CDR3 bases are TGTGCCAGCAGCGTCGGACAGGCGAATTCACCCCTCCACTTT. Translation: CASSVGQANSPLHF.

This chain links TRBV25-1 with TRBJ2-7; perhaps TRBD2 as D (7 bases). Trimming took 7 bases from V and 3 from J, leaving 10 bases between them. The germline V gene encodes CDR1 MGHDK and CDR2 SYGVNS. The length of the CDR3 is 12 residues. Written as DNA, the CDR3 is TGTGCCAGCAAGGGGGGGGGCTACGAGCAGTACTTC. Its protein is CASKGGGYEQYF.

V gene TRBV9 combines with J gene TRBJ1-6, with D possibly being TRBD1 (5 bases). Germline V gene data show CDR1 as SGDLS and CDR2 as YYNGEE. The CDR3 has 13 amino acids. Trimming removed 2 bases from V and 10 bases from J, with 10 bases in between. The CDR3 nucleotides are TGTGCCAGCAGCGTCGGAGGGGACTCACCCCTCCACTTT. Its protein is CASSVGGDSPLHF. Looking up the rest from reference TRBV9 and TRBJ1-6 gives the full variable domain: DSGVTQTPKHLITATGQRVTLRCSPRSGDLSVYWYQQSLDQGLQFLIQYYNGEERAKGNILERFSAQQFPDLHSELNLSSLELGDSALYFCASSVGGDSPLHFGNGTRLTVT.

This chain links TRBV16 with TRBJ2-1; D is unclear. The CDR3 has 15 residues. Germline values: CDR1 KGHSY, CDR2 FQNENV. V was pared by 0 bases and J by 5 bases, with 11 bases between. The DNA for the CDR3 is TGTGCCAGCAGCCAATCAGTATGGATTGACAATGAGCAGTTCTTC. Translating it yields CASSQSVWIDNEQFF.

The rearrangement uses TRBV6-5 and TRBJ1-2; 7 nucleotides match TRBD1. This CDR3 comprises 12 residues. Germline lookup yields CDR1 MNHEY and CDR2 SVGAGI. V was pared by 6 bases and J by 6 bases, with 4 bases of the junction left unmatched. CDR3 sequence: CASRKTGNGYTF. The CDR3 bases are TGTGCCAGCAGGAAGACAGGGAATGGCTACACCTTC.

The chain links TRBV7-9 to TRBJ1-5, with D perhaps TRBD1 (5 bases). Trimming removed 3 bases at V and 0 bases at J, with 6 bases between. The CDR3 contains 14 residues. Looked up from germline, CDR1 is SEHNR and CDR2 is FQNEAQ (reference sequence). CDR3 nucleotide sequence: TGTGCCAGCAGCTTTGGGGCTAGCAATCAGCCCCAGCATTTT. It is translated as CASSFGASNQPQHF.

The chain uses TRBV6-7 and TRBJ2-1; 8 bases are shared with TRBD2. TRBV6-7 is an ORF, and what it does is uncertain. The CDR3 length is 19 residues. J gave up 0 bases and V 0 bases, and 10 bases lay outside the gene matches. CDR3 bases: TGTGCCAGCAGTTACTCGCGCGGGAGGACGTATAGCTCCTACAATGAGCAGTTCTTC. It is translated as CASSYSRGRTYSSYNEQFF.

This clone was counted a few times. The gene calls are TRBV30 and TRBJ1-2; TRBD1 matches 8 bases. The CDR3 runs to 13 residues. Germline V gene sequence: CDR1 GTSNPN, CDR2 SVGIG (reference sequence). Losses at the gene ends were 5 bases for V and 8 bases for J; bases not matched to a gene: 10. CDR3 DNA sequence: TGTGCCTGGCAGACAGGGGCGCGAGGCGGCTACACCTTC. Amino acids: CAWQTGARGGYTF.

The chain is built from TRBV7-3 and TRBJ2-3; a possible D gene is TRBD2 (6 bases). Germline loops: CDR1 SGHTA, CDR2 FQGTGA. CDR3 size: 18 residues. V dropped 5 bases and J dropped 2 bases, with 23 bases sitting between them. The CDR3 reads CASSLNSIVAGPTDTQYF. CDR3 nucleotides: TGTGCCAGCAGCCTAAACTCTATCGTCGCGGGGCCCACAGATACGCAGTATTTT.